What follows are 32 T cell receptor beta chains derived from one specimen sequenced in a study of T cell responses to AZD1222 COVID-19 vaccine. Clones were sequenced by immunoSEQ multiplex PCR, and TCRdb holds only the in-frame ones, with some missing. The repertoire holds fewer than 150,000 clones, with about nine tenths as singletons. The sample here was peripheral blood, taken on day 0 of AZD1222 vaccination. These receptors all stem from an adult in good health.

The J gene is TRBJ1-1, the V gene TRBV6-2 or TRBV6-3, with TRBD1 matching over 11 bases. Germline assignment: CDR1 MNHEY and CDR2 SVGEGT. CDR3 length equals 15 residues. The trim removed 4 bases at V and 5 bases at J, leaving 6 bases unmatched. The CDR3 loop reads CASSSTGQGATEAFF. CDR3 coding DNA: TGTGCCAGCAGTTCCACCGGACAGGGGGCGACTGAAGCTTTCTTT.

The rearrangement links TRBV29-1 to TRBJ2-5; no definite D call. V was shortened by 7 bases and J by 5 bases, with 11 bases between the two germline ends. The CDR3 has 11 amino acids. Per germline, CDR1 SQVTM and CDR2 ANQGSEA. The CDR3, as DNA: TGCAGCGGGCGGAACGAGGAGACCCAGTACTTC. Translating it yields CSGRNEETQYF.

The rearrangement uses TRBV7-8 and TRBJ2-1; the match to TRBD2 covers 11 bases. From germline, CDR1 is SGHVS and CDR2 FQNEAQ. The CDR3 extends over 15 amino acids. Trimming at V came to 5 bases and at J to 5 bases, leaving 5 bases not matched to a gene. CDR3 in amino acids: CASSISGRGDNEQFF. The CDR3 DNA is TGTGCCAGCAGCATTAGCGGGAGGGGAGACAATGAGCAGTTCTTC. The complete variable domain, with remaining parts taken from reference TRBV7-8 and TRBJ2-1, reads GAGVSQSPRYKVAKRGQDVALRCDPISGHVSLFWYQQALGQGPEFLTYFQNEAQLDKSGLPSDRFFAERPEGSVSTLKIQRTQQEDSAVYLCASSISGRGDNEQFFGPGTRLTVL.

This rearrangement joins TRBV11-3 to TRBJ2-3, with 8 bases lining up with TRBD2. Germline V CDR1 and CDR2: SGHNT, YENEEA. The CDR3 is 15 amino acids. Trimming cost V 4 bases and J 3 bases; bases outside gene matches: 6. The CDR3 DNA reads as TGTGCCAGCAGCTCGCTAGCGGGCTTAACAGATACGCAGTATTTT. Protein: CASSSLAGLTDTQYF.

The gene calls are TRBV27 and TRBJ2-5; no firm D call. Germline V gives CDR1 MNHEY, CDR2 SMNVEV (reference sequence). The CDR3 has 11 amino acids. Trimming removed 5 bases at V and 5 bases at J, with 6 bases between. Written as DNA, the CDR3 is TGTGCCAGCAGTGACAAGGAGACCCAGTACTTC. It translates to CASSDKETQYF.

The CDR3 DNA sequence: TGTGCCAGCAGCGGGCGGACAGGGGTCGGCACTGAAGCTTTCTTT. Translation: CASSGRTGVGTEAFF. V usage is TRBV13 and J usage is TRBJ1-1; TRBD1 matches at 9 bases. This CDR3 region has 15 residues. CDR1 is PRHDT and CDR2 is FYEKMQ in the germline V gene (reference sequence). V lost 5 bases, J lost 4 bases, and 8 bases stayed unmatched. The full variable domain, completed using reference TRBV13 and TRBJ1-1, is AAGVIQSPRHLIKEKRETATLKCYPIPRHDTVYWYQQGPGQDPQFLISFYEKMQSDKGSIPDRFSAQQFSDYHSELNMSSLELGDSALYFCASSGRTGVGTEAFFGQGTRLTVV.

The V call is TRBV19, the J call TRBJ1-2, with 9 nucleotides matching TRBD1. CDR1 and CDR2 (germline): LNHDA, SQIVND (reference sequence). The length of the CDR3 is 14 residues. V lost 5 bases, J lost 4 bases, and 5 bases stayed unmatched. DNA for the CDR3: TGTGCCAGTAGTGAACAGGGGGCCGGCTATGGCTACACCTTC. This sequence encodes CASSEQGAGYGYTF.

The chain combines TRBV20-1 with TRBJ1-5, with 10 bases that match TRBD1. Germline V lookup: CDR1 DFQATT, CDR2 SNEGSKA (reference sequence). V lost 3 bases and J lost 5; bases outside the gene matches: 19. The length of the CDR3 is 19 residues. The CDR3 nucleotides read TGCAGTGCTAGTCGCAGGGACAGGGGTACCCGCAACCAATATCAGCCCCAGCATTTT. Translating gives CSASRRDRGTRNQYQPQHF.

The V call is TRBV7-8, the J call TRBJ1-4, with TRBD1 as a possible D gene (6 bases). Germline CDR1 and CDR2: SGHVS and FQNEAQ. There are 14 residues in the CDR3. V was pared by 2 bases and J by 12 bases, with 16 bases between. CDR3 sequence: CASSLSGTPDQLFF. The CDR3 DNA reads as TGTGCCAGCAGCTTATCCGGGACACCAGATCAACTGTTTTTT.

Written as DNA, the CDR3 is TGTGCCAGCAGCAAGACTGGAGATACGCAGTATTTT. Translation: CASSKTGDTQYF. The chain uses TRBV7-2 and TRBJ2-3; D is unclear. Germline CDR1 and CDR2: SGHTA and FQGNSA. CDR3 length equals 12 residues. With 5 bases removed from V and 5 bases from J, the gap between germline ends came to 8 bases.

This sequence joins TRBV9 and TRBJ2-1, with 9 positions matching TRBD2. Germline CDR1 reads SGDLS; CDR2 reads YYNGEE. J lost 5 bases, V lost 3 bases, and 12 bases had no gene match. CDR3 size: 17 residues. CDR3 sequence reads: CASSAERGAGGDNEQFF. The CDR3 DNA reads TGTGCCAGCAGCGCGGAAAGAGGAGCGGGGGGCGACAATGAGCAGTTCTTC.

The chain recombines TRBV5-1 with TRBJ2-1; 7 positions match TRBD1. Germline CDR1 and CDR2: SGHRS and YFSETQ. The CDR3 has 16 amino acids. The V and J ends lost 0 bases and 1 base, in that order; junction bases with no gene match: 4. This CDR3 reads CASSLERGRSYNEQFF. CDR3 sequence (DNA): TGCGCCAGCAGCTTGGAGAGGGGGCGATCCTACAATGAGCAGTTCTTC.

This chain uses TRBV12-3 or TRBV12-4 with TRBJ1-1; the D gene is possibly TRBD1 (5 bases). The CDR3 sequence is 13 residues long. The V end was cut by 1 base, the J end by 9 bases, with 12 bases between. The CDR3 nucleotides are TGTGCCAGCAGTTTAGGGGACGGCCGTAAAGCTTTCTTT. Its protein is CASSLGDGRKAFF.

The chain links TRBV19 to TRBJ2-5; perhaps D is TRBD1 or TRBD2 (5 bases each). Trimming took off 2 bases at V and 9 bases at J, with 10 bases between the two ends. The germline CDR1 and CDR2 sequences are LNHDA and SQIVND (reference sequence). This CDR3 contains 12 residues. In nucleotides, the CDR3 is TGTGCCAGTAGTATAATCCTGGGGGCCCAGTACTTC. It yields the protein CASSIILGAQYF. Looking up the rest from reference TRBV19 and TRBJ2-5 gives the full variable domain: DGGITQSPKYLFRKEGQNVTLSCEQNLNHDAMYWYRQDPGQGLRLIYYSQIVNDFQKGDIAEGYSVSREKKESFPLTVTSAQKNPTAFYLCASSIILGAQYFGPGTRLLVL.

The gene calls are TRBV29-1 and TRBJ2-1, with D unresolved. This CDR3 is 17 amino acids long. Germline CDR1 and CDR2: SQVTM and ANQGSEA. The germline V and J ends were trimmed by 1 base and 1 base, with 17 bases remaining between them. DNA of the CDR3: TGCAGCGTTGAAGGTTACGACCTCTCCGAGTCCTACAATGAGCAGTTCTTC. Its translation is CSVEGYDLSESYNEQFF.

In DNA, the CDR3 is TGTGCCAGCAGCTTAAGGCAGGGAGGCAATCAGCCCCAGCATTTT. Protein sequence: CASSLRQGGNQPQHF. This rearrangement joins TRBV7-2 to TRBJ1-5; D may be TRBD1 (5 bases). Germline V CDR1 and CDR2: SGHTA, FQGNSA. Trimming shortened V by 2 bases and J by 2 bases, and 10 bases separated the two germline ends. The CDR3 loop spans 15 amino acids. The full variable domain, rest sourced from reference TRBV7-2 and TRBJ1-5, is GAGVSQSPSNKVTEKGKDVELRCDPISGHTALYWYRQSLGQGLEFLIYFQGNSAPDKSGLPSDRFSAERTGGSVSTLTIQRTQQEDSAVYLCASSLRQGGNQPQHFGDGTRLSIL.

V gene TRBV7-2 combines with J gene TRBJ1-1, with 8 bases lining up with TRBD1. CDR1 is SGHTA and CDR2 is FQGNSA in the germline V gene. The CDR3 extends over 16 amino acids. Trimming at V came to 5 bases and at J to 4 bases, leaving 12 bases not matched to a gene. The CDR3: CASSLLPQGGTTEAFF. The CDR3 region has the DNA TGTGCCAGCAGCCTACTCCCACAGGGGGGGACCACTGAAGCTTTCTTT.

The chain links TRBV5-6 to TRBJ1-2; maybe TRBD1 (5 bases). Germline V gives CDR1 SGHDT, CDR2 YYEEEE. The CDR3 sequence is 15 residues long. Between the trimmed V and J ends, which lost 4 bases and 8 bases, there was a span of 21 bases. DNA for the CDR3: TGTGCCAGCAGCCTGAGGGGAGCGGCGGGGGAAGGCTACACCTTC. It codes for CASSLRGAAGEGYTF.

The J gene is TRBJ2-7, the V gene TRBV14; 7 bases match TRBD1. The CDR3 loop spans 14 amino acids. J was trimmed by 3 bases and V by 2 bases; bases with no gene match: 4. Per germline, CDR1 SGHDN and CDR2 FVKESK. CDR3 coding DNA: TGTGCCAGCAGCCAACAGGGGGTGGGCTACGAGCAGTACTTC. Its protein is CASSQQGVGYEQYF.

This clone was seen a single time. The V and J genes are TRBV5-1 and TRBJ2-7; D might be TRBD1 (6 bases). The germline V gene has CDR1 SGHRS and CDR2 YFSETQ. V was trimmed by 5 bases and J by 4 bases, leaving 16 bases between them. The CDR3 consists of 14 residues. The CDR3 sequence is CASSPRMGAYEQYF. The CDR3 bases are TGCGCCAGCAGTCCTAGAATGGGGGCATACGAGCAGTACTTC.

The chain uses TRBV15 and TRBJ2-4; the match to TRBD1 covers 8 bases. V trimming: 3 bases; J trimming: 7 bases; junction bases outside the gene matches: 5. The CDR3 has 14 amino acids. The V gene's germline CDR1 is LNHNV and CDR2 YYDKDF (reference sequence). For the CDR3, the DNA is TGTGCCACCAGCAGGGGGACAGGTATGAACATTCAGTACTTC. Its translation is CATSRGTGMNIQYF.

CDR3 DNA sequence: TGTGCCAGCAGCTTAGCTGGGGAGGGCACTGAAGCTTTCTTT. Translation: CASSLAGEGTEAFF. The chain has TRBV7-2 and TRBJ1-1; D not resolved. The V end lost 0 bases, the J end lost 4 bases, and 9 bases lay between the germline ends. Germline loops: CDR1 SGHTA, CDR2 FQGNSA. CDR3 length: 14 amino acids.

The chain recombines TRBV19 with TRBJ2-3; D not resolved. The V end lost 5 bases, the J end lost 2 bases, and 11 bases lay between the germline ends. This CDR3 comprises 14 residues. CDR1 LNHDA and CDR2 SQIVND come from the germline V gene (reference sequence). CDR3 nucleotides: TGTGCCAGTAGTCCCAGCAGGTTCACAGATACGCAGTATTTT. This sequence encodes CASSPSRFTDTQYF.

The chain recombines TRBV19 with TRBJ1-6, with 7 bases fitting TRBD1. V dropped 3 bases and J dropped 5; count of bases not matched to a gene: 10. This CDR3 has 17 amino acids. Germline CDR1 reads LNHDA; CDR2 reads SQIVND (reference sequence). CDR3 DNA sequence: TGTGCCAGTAGTATGAATTGGGACAGCTTGAATAATTCACCCCTCCACTTT. Translating it yields CASSMNWDSLNNSPLHF.

This clone came up a few times. The chain is built from TRBV12-5 and TRBJ1-1; 10 bases fit TRBD1. The V gene's germline CDR1 is LGHNT and CDR2 FRNRAP. The V segment lost 1 base and the J segment 7 bases; nucleotides outside the gene matches: 6. The CDR3 runs 15 residues. CDR3 nucleotides: TGTGCTAGTGGTTTGGGCGACAGGGGGCAGGGTGAAGCTTTCTTT. Translation gives CASGLGDRGQGEAFF.

J is TRBJ2-7 and V is TRBV29-1; 7 nucleotides align to TRBD2. With 5 bases clipped from V and 1 base from J, the junction kept 14 bases outside the gene matches. From germline, CDR1 is SQVTM and CDR2 ANQGSEA. The CDR3 has 16 residues. DNA for the CDR3: TGCAGCGTTCTCCGATTGGGGGGGGTGGAATCCTACGAGCAGTACTTC. Amino acids: CSVLRLGGVESYEQYF.

This chain links TRBV5-1 with TRBJ2-1; 7 bases line up with TRBD1. V shed 2 bases, J shed 9 bases, and the junction held 5 bases outside the gene matches. This CDR3 has 13 residues. CDR1 and CDR2 from the germline V gene are SGHRS and YFSETQ. The CDR3 nucleotides read TGCGCCAGCAGCTTAGACAGGGAGAGTGAGCAGTTCTTC. This sequence encodes CASSLDRESEQFF.

The rearrangement uses TRBV19 and TRBJ2-1; D possibly corresponds to TRBD2 (6 bases). The CDR3 spans 15 residues. Trimming took off 0 bases at V and 7 bases at J, with 13 bases between the two ends. CDR1 LNHDA and CDR2 SQIVND come from the germline V gene (reference sequence). The CDR3 nucleotides read TGTGCCAGTAGTATAGAGAGGGCCCGGGGGAATGAGCAGTTCTTC. Residues: CASSIERARGNEQFF.

The chain uses TRBV27 and TRBJ2-3; TRBD2 aligns across 16 bases. Trimming at V came to 0 bases and at J to 4 bases, leaving 1 base not matched to a gene. CDR3 size: 17 residues. In germline, CDR1 is MNHEY, CDR2 SMNVEV (reference sequence). The CDR3 loop reads CASSLSGLAGGADTQYF. The CDR3 nucleotides are TGTGCCAGCAGTTTATCGGGACTAGCGGGAGGGGCAGATACGCAGTATTTT.

The genes are TRBV7-9 and TRBJ2-1, with 8 bases lining up with TRBD1. This CDR3 region has 16 residues. The J segment lost 3 bases and the V segment lost 5 bases, leaving 9 bases of the junction unmatched. Germline lookup yields CDR1 SEHNR and CDR2 FQNEAQ (reference sequence). CDR3 in DNA: TGTGCCAGCAGCAGAAGCGACAGGGGCCTCTACAATGAGCAGTTCTTC. It translates to CASSRSDRGLYNEQFF.

The table lists this clone with a count of one. The rearrangement links TRBV7-2 to TRBJ1-3; a possible D gene is TRBD1 (5 bases). The V gene lost 6 bases and the J gene lost 4 bases, with 13 bases spanning the gap. From germline, CDR1 is SGHTA and CDR2 FQGNSA. The CDR3 has 14 amino acids. The CDR3 spells CASRRGSGGNTIYF. CDR3 nucleotide sequence: TGTGCCAGCAGACGGGGCTCGGGAGGAAACACCATATATTTT.

The V gene is TRBV18, the J gene TRBJ2-7; D is tentatively TRBD1 or TRBD2 (5 bases each). Per the germline V gene, CDR1 is KGHSH and CDR2 is LQKENI. The CDR3 has 14 residues. The V end lost 6 bases, the J end lost 6 bases, and 18 bases lay between the germline ends. In nucleotides, the CDR3 is TGTGCCAGCTCTCTTATGGGGGACGCGAGCGAGCAGTACTTC. It codes for CASSLMGDASEQYF.